The rows below give T cell receptor beta chains drawn from one sample of a study of cytomegalovirus exposure and HLA in healthy donors. Assay used: immunoSEQ multiplex PCR; TCRdb lists only in-frame clones, some missing. The sample lists 150,000 to 200,000 clones, around three quarters occurring once. Sample: PBMCs. The receptors derive from a man aged 35 to 55 in good health and CMV-seropositive. The CDR3 runs from the conserved cysteine through the conserved F or W. A D gene is named only where the DNA matches it firmly. Part of the rows lack a size; the others show once, few, many or a class for expanded clones.

V,J,D,size,DNA,CDR3
TRBV7-8,TRBJ2-5,TRBD2,-,TGTGCCAGCAGCCCCAAGGGTGGGCTAGCGGGGGGTTTTGAGACCCAGTACTTC,CASSPKGGLAGGFETQYF
TRBV4-3,TRBJ1-4,-,few,TGCGCCAGCAGCCAAGATGGGGGGGACATCCGGGAAAAACTGTTTTTT,CASSQDGGDIREKLFF
TRBV4-2,TRBJ1-2,-,-,TGTGCCAGCAGCCAAGATCTACAGAGTTATGGCTACACCTTC,CASSQDLQSYGYTF
TRBV11-2,TRBJ1-1,TRBD1,-,TGTGCCAGCAGCGAGGTGGACAGGCTGAACACTGAAGCTTTCTTT,CASSEVDRLNTEAFF
TRBV7-8,TRBJ2-3,-,-,TGTGCCAGCAGGCTAGACCCCCCCGCTACGCAGTATTTT,CASRLDPPATQYF
TRBV4-3,TRBJ2-7,TRBD2,few,TGCGCCAGCAGCCAATGGGGCGGGAGTACCTACGAGCAGTACTTC,CASSQWGGSTYEQYF
TRBV5-5,TRBJ2-3,TRBD2,few,TGTGCCAGCAGCTCATACTCTAGCGGGGGGAGCGCAGATACGCAGTATTTT,CASSSYSSGGSADTQYF
TRBV7-2,TRBJ2-5,-,-,TGTGCCAGCAGCTTACTCGGGCAGTACTTC,CASSLLGQYF
TRBV5-1,TRBJ2-7,-,-,TGCGCCAGCAGCCAATCAAACAGGGTCGACGAGCAGTACTTC,CASSQSNRVDEQYF
TRBV5-4,TRBJ2-7,TRBD1,once,TGTGCCAGCAGCTTGGAGGACAGGGGGCCTGTCGAGCAGTACTTC,CASSLEDRGPVEQYF
TRBV7-9,TRBJ1-1,TRBD1,-,TGTTCCAGCAGCTCCGGGACAGGGAGAGCTTTCTTT,CSSSSGTGRAFF